This T cell receptor (beta chain) was obtained from a study of cytomegalovirus exposure and HLA in healthy donors. Germline V gene sequence: CDR1 SGHNT, CDR2 YYREEE (reference sequence). V lost 3 bases and J lost 1, with 12 bases in between. CDR3 length: 15 amino acids. Both 60 Vbeta primers and 13 Jbeta primers went into the PCR. Clones were read by immunoSEQ multiplex PCR, and TCRdb kept only the in-frame ones, dropping some. The sample includes about 150,000 clones, about four fifths of them seen just once. Sequencing used PBMCs. The TCR originated in a girl aged 10-17 years in good health and CMV-seropositive. The chain joins TRBV5-4 to TRBJ2-3; possible D gene TRBD1, 5 bases. CDR3 in amino acids: CASSWGPSRTDTQYF. The CDR3 DNA sequence: TGTGCCAGCAGCTGGGGCCCGTCCCGCACAGATACGCAGTATTTT.